The entry below describes one T cell receptor beta chain. What antigen it recognizes has not been identified. No per-base quality is available; no much larger clone lies one base away. The data belong to a study of T cells and copy number aberrations in small-cell lung cancer (dated by TCRdb to the early 2020s). Looking at the study overall: Whole-exome sequencing of the same tumor regions was paired with TCR repertoire sequencing so that T cell metrics could be related to mutations and copy number aberrations. Tumor TCR data existed for some 17 patients, while about 13 patients had TCR data covering both tumor and normal tissue.

The donors were limited-stage small-cell lung cancer patients who had surgical resection in Hangzhou, China, between about 2007 and 2020. Every donor went straight to surgery with no preoperative chemotherapy or radiotherapy, and no donor was given immunotherapy either before or after surgery. All 20 or so patients in the sequenced cohort were identified as smokers or heavy second-hand smokers. Adjacent normal lung was collected at least 2 cm from the tumor margin and was morphologically confirmed by two pathologists to be free of malignant cells. The study used multi-region TCR-beta sequencing of resected limited-stage small-cell lung cancers together with tumor-adjacent lung tissue to characterize T cell repertoire heterogeneity. The AllPrep DNA/RNA FFPE Kit (Qiagen) was used to extract genomic DNA from FFPE tissue. The immunoSEQ hsTCRB Kit, with multiplexed V- and J-gene primers, was used to amplify TCR-beta CDR3 regions from genomic DNA. Unique DNA barcodes were added in a second PCR, and samples were pooled together with a negative and a positive control. Sequencing of the pooled TCR-beta libraries was performed on an Illumina MiSeq using a 150-cycle paired-end protocol. Processing in the source paper ran as follows. Raw sequencing data were processed by Adaptive Biotechnologies into a report with normalized, annotated TCR-beta repertoires. T-cell density was calculated by normalizing TCR-beta templates to usable DNA, with usable DNA estimated through amplification of housekeeping genes. Clonality was defined as 1 minus Pielou's evenness, while richness was a count of unique rearrangements. In TCRdb, the immuneACCESS table is reduced to in-frame sequences with V and J assigned. These tables do not hold every clone; where another copy was compared, an unresolved V gene accounts for under half, and the others remain unexplained. D and trimming come from the DNA, and the V and J calls and clone size come from that table. For this sample there are 2,500 to 3,000 clones; 80% appear just once. The ten largest make up roughly 4.3% of the sample.

The paper's findings and limits, for the study overall: Because surgical resection is uncommon in small-cell lung cancer, the study was limited by a small sample size, and the findings need validation. Lower T-cell density, richness and clonality were observed in tumors than in adjacent lung tissue, although the difference in density was not significant. Every specimen was formalin-fixed paraffin-embedded tissue, a material known to introduce sequencing artifacts.

The cysteine opens and the phenylalanine closes a CDR3 of 14 amino acids. Only the CDR3 DNA stays, 42 bases, in frame from base 1. Compared with germline, V lacks 8 bases and J lacks 5 bases; bases without a gene match: 8. CDR1 MNHNS and CDR2 SASEGT were looked up in the germline V gene. This clonotype was sampled from a man aged 35-49 years with small cell lung cancer. The V gene is TRBV6-1 and the J gene is TRBJ2-3; TRBD2 matches 9 bases in the middle. The source material was normal tissue next to the tumor. The nucleotides read TGTGCCAGCCCCGGGACTAGCAATGGAGATACGCAGTATTTT. Translated, it gives CASPGTSNGDTQYF.